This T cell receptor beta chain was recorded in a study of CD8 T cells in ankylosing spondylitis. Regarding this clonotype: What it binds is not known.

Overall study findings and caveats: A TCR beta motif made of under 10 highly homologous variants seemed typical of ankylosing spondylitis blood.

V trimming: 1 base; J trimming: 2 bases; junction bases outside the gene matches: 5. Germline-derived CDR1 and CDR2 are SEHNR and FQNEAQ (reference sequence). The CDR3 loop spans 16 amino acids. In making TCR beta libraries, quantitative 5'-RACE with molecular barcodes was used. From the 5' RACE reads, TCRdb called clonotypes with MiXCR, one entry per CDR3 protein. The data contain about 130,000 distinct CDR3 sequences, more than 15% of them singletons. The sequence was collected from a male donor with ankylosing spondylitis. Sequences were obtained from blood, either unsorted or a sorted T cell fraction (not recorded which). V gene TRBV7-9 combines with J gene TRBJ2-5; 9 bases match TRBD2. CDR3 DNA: TGTGCCAGCAGCTTAGTACCTAGCGGGACTCAAGAGACCCAGTACTTC. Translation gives CASSLVPSGTQETQYF. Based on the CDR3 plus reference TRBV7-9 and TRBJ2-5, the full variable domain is DTGVSQNPRHKITKRGQNVTFRCDPISEHNRLYWYRQTLGQGPEFLTYFQNEAQLEKSRLLSDRFSAERPKGSFSTLEIQRTEQGDSAMYLCASSLVPSGTQETQYFGPGTRLLVL.